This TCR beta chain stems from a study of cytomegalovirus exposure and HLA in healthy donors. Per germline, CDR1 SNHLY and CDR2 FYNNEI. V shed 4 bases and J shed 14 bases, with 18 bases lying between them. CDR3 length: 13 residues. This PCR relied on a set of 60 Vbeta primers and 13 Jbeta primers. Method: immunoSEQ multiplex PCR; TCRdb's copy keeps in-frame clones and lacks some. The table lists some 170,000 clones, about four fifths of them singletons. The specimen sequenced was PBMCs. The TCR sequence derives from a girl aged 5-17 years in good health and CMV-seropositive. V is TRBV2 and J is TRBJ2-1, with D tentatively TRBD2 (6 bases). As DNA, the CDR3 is TGTGCCAGCAGTGGGGAAGGACGGGAGTCGGAGTTCTTC. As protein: CASSGEGRESEFF.